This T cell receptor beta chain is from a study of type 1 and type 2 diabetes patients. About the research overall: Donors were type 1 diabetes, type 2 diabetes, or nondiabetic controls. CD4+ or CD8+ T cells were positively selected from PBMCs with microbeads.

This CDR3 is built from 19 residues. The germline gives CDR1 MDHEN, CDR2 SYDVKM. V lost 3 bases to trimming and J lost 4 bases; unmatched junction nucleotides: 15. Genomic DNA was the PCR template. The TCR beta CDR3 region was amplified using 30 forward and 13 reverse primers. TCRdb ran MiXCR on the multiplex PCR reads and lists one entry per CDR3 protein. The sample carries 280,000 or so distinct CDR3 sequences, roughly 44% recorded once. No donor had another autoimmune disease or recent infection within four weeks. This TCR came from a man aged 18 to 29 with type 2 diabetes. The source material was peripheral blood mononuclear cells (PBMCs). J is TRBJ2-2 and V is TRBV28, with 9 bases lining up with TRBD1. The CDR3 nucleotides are TGTGCCAGCAGTTTTCTTCCCGGGACAGGGCATTTAACCACCGGGGAGCTGTTTTTT. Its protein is CASSFLPGTGHLTTGELFF. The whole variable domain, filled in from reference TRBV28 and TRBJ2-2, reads DVKVTQSSRYLVKRTGEKVFLECVQDMDHENMFWYRQDPGLGLRLIYFSYDVKMKEKGDIPEGYSVSREKKERFSLILESASTNQTSMYLCASSFLPGTGHLTTGELFFGEGSRLTVL.